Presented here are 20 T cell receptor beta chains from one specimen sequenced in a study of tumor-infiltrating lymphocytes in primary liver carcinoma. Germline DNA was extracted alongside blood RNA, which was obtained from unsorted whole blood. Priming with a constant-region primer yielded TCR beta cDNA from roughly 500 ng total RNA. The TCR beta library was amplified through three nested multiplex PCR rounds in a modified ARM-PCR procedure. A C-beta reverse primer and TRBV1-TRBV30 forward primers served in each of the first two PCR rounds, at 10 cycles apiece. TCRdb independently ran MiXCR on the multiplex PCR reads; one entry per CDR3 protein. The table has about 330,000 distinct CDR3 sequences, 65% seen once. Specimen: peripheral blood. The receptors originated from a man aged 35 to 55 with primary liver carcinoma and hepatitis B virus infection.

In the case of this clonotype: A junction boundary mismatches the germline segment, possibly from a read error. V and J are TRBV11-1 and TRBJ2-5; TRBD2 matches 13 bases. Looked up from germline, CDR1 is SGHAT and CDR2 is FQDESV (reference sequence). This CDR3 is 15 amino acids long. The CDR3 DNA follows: TGTGCCAGCAGCTTCCAACTAGCGGGAGGGGAGACCCAGTACTTT. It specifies CASSFQLAGGETQYF. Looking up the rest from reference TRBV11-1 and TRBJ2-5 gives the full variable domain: EAEVAQSPRYKITEKSQAVAFWCDPISGHATLYWYRQILGQGPELLVQFQDESVVDDSQLPKDRFSAERLKGVDSTLKIQPAELGDSAMYLCASSFQLAGGETQYFGPGTRLLVL.

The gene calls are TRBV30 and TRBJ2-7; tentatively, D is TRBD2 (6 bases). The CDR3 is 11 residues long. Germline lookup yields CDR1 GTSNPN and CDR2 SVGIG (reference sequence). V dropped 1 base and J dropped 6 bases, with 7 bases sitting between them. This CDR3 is CAWSAGGEQYF. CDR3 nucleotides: TGTGCCTGGAGTGCCGGGGGCGAGCAGTACTTC.

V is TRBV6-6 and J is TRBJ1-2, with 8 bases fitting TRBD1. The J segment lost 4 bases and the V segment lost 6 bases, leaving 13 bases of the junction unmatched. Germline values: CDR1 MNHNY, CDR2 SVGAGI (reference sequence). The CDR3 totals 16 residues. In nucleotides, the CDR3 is TGTGCCAGCAGAGAGGACAGGGAGATAGGGGCCTATGGCTACACCTTC. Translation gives CASREDREIGAYGYTF.

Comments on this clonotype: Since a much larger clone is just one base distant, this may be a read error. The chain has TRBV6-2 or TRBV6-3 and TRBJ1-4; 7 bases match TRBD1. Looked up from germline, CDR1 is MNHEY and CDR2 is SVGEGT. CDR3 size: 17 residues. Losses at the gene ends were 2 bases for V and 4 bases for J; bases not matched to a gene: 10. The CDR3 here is CASSYRQGDAINEKLFF. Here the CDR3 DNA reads TGTGCCAGCAGTTACAGACAGGGCGACGCAATTAATGAAAAACTGTTTTTT.

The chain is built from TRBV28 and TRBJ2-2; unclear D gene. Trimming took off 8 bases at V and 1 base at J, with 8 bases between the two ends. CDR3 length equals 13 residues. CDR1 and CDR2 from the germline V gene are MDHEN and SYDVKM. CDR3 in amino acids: CASLYGNTGELFF. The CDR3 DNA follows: TGTGCCAGCCTTTACGGGAACACCGGGGAGCTGTTTTTT.

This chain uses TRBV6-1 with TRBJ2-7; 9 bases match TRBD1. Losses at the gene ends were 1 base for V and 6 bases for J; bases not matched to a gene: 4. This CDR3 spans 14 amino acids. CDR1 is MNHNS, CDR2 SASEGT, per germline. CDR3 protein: CASSEVGQGPEQYF. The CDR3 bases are TGTGCCAGCAGTGAAGTAGGACAGGGGCCCGAGCAGTACTTC.

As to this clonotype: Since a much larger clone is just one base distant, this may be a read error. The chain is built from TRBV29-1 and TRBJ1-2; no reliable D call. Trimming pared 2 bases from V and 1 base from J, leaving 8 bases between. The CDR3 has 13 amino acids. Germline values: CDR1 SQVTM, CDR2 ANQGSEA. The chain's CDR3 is CSVESGDNYGYTF. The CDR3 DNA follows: TGCAGCGTTGAAAGTGGGGATAACTATGGCTACACCTTC.

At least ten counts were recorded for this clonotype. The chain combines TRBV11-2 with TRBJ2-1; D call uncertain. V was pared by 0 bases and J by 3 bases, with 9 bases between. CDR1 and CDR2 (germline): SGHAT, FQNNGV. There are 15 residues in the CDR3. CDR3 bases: TGTGCCAGCAGCTTAGATTTGGGATACTACAATGAGCAGTTCTTC. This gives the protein CASSLDLGYYNEQFF. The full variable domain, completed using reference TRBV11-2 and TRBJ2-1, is EAGVAQSPRYKIIEKRQSVAFWCNPISGHATLYWYQQILGQGPKLLIQFQNNGVVDDSQLPKDRFSAERLKGVDSTLKIQPAKLEDSAVYLCASSLDLGYYNEQFFGPGTRLTVL.

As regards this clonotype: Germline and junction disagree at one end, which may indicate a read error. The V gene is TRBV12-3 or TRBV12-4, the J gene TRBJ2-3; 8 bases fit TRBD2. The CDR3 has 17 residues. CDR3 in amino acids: CACSLPISGESTDTQYF. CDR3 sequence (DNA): TGTGCCTGCAGTTTACCGATTAGCGGGGAATCCACAGATACGCAGTATTTT.

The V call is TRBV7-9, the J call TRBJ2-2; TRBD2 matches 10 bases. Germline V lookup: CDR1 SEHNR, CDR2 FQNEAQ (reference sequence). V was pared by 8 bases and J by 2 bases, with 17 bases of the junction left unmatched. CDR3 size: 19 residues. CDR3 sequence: CASGVQPGLAQTNTGELFF. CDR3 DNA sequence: TGTGCCAGCGGAGTTCAGCCGGGACTAGCGCAAACAAACACCGGGGAGCTGTTTTTT.

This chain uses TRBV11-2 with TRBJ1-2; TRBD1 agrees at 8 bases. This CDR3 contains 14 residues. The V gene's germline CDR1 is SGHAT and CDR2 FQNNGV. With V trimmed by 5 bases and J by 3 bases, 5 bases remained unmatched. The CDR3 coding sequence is TGTGCCAGCAGCCCGCAGGGGGCAGACTATGGCTACACCTTC. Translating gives CASSPQGADYGYTF.

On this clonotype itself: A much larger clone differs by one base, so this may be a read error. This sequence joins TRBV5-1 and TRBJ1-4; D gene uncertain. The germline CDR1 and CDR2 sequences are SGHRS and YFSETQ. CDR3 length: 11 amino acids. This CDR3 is CTSSFNEKLFF. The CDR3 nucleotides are TGCACCAGCAGCTTCAATGAAAAACTGTTTTTT.

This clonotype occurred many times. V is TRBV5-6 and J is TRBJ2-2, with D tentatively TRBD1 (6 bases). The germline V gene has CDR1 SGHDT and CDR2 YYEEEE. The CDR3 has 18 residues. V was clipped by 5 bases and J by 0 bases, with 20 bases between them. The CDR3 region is CASSSVRGPVSNTGELFF. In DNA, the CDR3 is TGTGCCAGCAGTTCCGTCAGGGGACCCGTATCGAACACCGGGGAGCTGTTTTTT.

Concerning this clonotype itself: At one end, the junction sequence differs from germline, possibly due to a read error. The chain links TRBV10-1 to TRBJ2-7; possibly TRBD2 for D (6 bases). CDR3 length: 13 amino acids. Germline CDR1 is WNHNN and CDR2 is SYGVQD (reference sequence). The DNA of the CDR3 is TGCGCCAGTCGACTAGACCCGGGGCACGAGCTGTACTTC. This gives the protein CASRLDPGHELYF.

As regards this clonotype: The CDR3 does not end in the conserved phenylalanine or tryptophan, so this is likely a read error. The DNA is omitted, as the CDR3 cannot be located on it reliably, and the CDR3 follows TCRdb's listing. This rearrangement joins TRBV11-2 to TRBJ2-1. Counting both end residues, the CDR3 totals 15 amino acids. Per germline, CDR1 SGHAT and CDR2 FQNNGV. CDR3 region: CASSLGESSYNEQLL.

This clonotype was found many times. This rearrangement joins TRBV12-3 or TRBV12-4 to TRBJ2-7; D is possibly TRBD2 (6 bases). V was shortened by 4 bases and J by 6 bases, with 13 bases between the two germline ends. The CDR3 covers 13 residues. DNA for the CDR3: TGTGCCAGCAGTTCCGGGACTGGGCGCGAGCAGTACTTC. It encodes CASSSGTGREQYF.

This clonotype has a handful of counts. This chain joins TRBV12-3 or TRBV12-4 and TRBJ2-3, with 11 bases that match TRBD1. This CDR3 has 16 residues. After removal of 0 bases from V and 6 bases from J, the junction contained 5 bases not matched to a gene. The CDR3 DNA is TGTGCCAGCAGTTTAGCGATAGGACAGGGGGCTGATACGCAGTATTTT. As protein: CASSLAIGQGADTQYF.

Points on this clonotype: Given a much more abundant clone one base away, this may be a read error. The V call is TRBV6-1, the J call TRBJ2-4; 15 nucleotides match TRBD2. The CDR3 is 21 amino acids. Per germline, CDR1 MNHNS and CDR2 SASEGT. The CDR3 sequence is CTSSEAGWTSGRGGAKNIQYF. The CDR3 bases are TGTACCAGCAGTGAAGCCGGCTGGACTAGCGGGAGGGGGGGGGCCAAAAACATTCAGTACTTC.

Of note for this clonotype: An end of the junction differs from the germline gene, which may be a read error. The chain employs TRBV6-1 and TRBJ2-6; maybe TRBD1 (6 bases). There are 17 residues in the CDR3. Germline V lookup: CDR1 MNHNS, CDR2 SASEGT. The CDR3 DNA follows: TGTGCCAGCACCAGGACAGAAGTCCACTCTGGGGCCAACGTCATGGCTTTC. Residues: CASTRTEVHSGANVMAF.

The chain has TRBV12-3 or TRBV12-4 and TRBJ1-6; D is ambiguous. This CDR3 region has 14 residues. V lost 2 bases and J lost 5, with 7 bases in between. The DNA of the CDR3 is TGTGCCAGCAGTTTATTCAGAGATAATTCACCCCTCCACTTT. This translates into CASSLFRDNSPLHF.